The 16 T cell receptor beta chains presented below share a single source sample, sequenced in a study of cytomegalovirus exposure and HLA in healthy donors (dated by TCRdb to the late 2010s). The library was obtained by the immunoSEQ multiplex PCR assay. A mixture of 60 forward primers for TCR Vbeta segments and 13 reverse primers for TCR Jbeta segments was used in the multiplex PCR. TCRdb retrieved this table from immuneACCESS and kept in-frame rearrangements only. Not all clones are present; in checked studies, unresolved V genes account for under half, and no reason is known for the remainder. The sample contains roughly 100,000 clones, 73% of them found a single time. The top ten constitute around 3.5% of the sample. Sequencing was performed on PBMCs. These receptors all come from a man in his forties in good health and CMV-seronegative.

J is TRBJ2-7 and V is TRBV7-2; tentatively, D is TRBD2 (5 bases). Germline loops: CDR1 SGHTA, CDR2 FQGNSA. CDR3 size: 16 residues. Trimming removed 5 bases at V and 2 bases at J, with 19 bases between. CDR3 amino acids: CASSPPAPGVPYEQYF. The CDR3 DNA reads as TGTGCCAGCAGCCCCCCGGCCCCCGGGGTTCCCTACGAGCAGTACTTC. The full variable domain, in which reference TRBV7-2 and TRBJ2-7 provide the parts outside the CDR3, is GAGVSQSPSNKVTEKGKDVELRCDPISGHTALYWYRQSLGQGLEFLIYFQGNSAPDKSGLPSDRFSAERTGGSVSTLTIQRTQQEDSAVYLCASSPPAPGVPYEQYFGPGTRLTVT.

The chain uses TRBV7-2 and TRBJ1-6, with D perhaps matching TRBD1 (5 bases). The CDR3 loop spans 15 amino acids. The germline V gene encodes CDR1 SGHTA and CDR2 FQGNSA. V gave up 5 bases and J gave up 5 bases, with 13 bases separating them. CDR3 loop: CASSLDSLNNSPLHF. CDR3 DNA sequence: TGTGCCAGCAGCCTTGACAGTCTGAATAATTCACCCCTCCACTTT. The variable domain in full, completed from reference TRBV7-2 and TRBJ1-6, reads GAGVSQSPSNKVTEKGKDVELRCDPISGHTALYWYRQSLGQGLEFLIYFQGNSAPDKSGLPSDRFSAERTGGSVSTLTIQRTQQEDSAVYLCASSLDSLNNSPLHFGNGTRLTVT.

The gene calls are TRBV9 and TRBJ1-1, with D unresolved. V lost 0 bases to trimming and J lost 1 base, with 4 bases between them. Germline CDR1 SGDLS, CDR2 YYNGEE. There are 13 residues in the CDR3. CDR3 coding DNA: TGTGCCAGCAGCGTAGCACAGAACACTGAAGCTTTCTTT. Amino acids: CASSVAQNTEAFF.

This clone was seen a few times. This chain links TRBV29-1 with TRBJ2-7; no clear D gene. V gave up 4 bases and J gave up 1 base, with 8 bases separating them. The CDR3 sequence is 12 residues long. Germline-derived CDR1 and CDR2 are SQVTM and ANQGSEA. In DNA, the CDR3 is TGCAGCGTTGTGCAGAAGTCCTACGAGCAGTACTTC. Translated, it gives CSVVQKSYEQYF.

The chain employs TRBV4-2 and TRBJ2-1; tentatively, D is TRBD2 (7 bases). CDR3 length: 16 residues. Germline V gene sequence: CDR1 LGHNA, CDR2 YNFKEQ. Trimming removed 4 bases at V and 7 bases at J, with 20 bases between. CDR3 nucleotide sequence: TGTGCCAGCAGCCCCTTTGGGGGGGGGCCAGGGAATGAGCAGTTCTTC. This gives the protein CASSPFGGGPGNEQFF.

The chain has TRBV7-6 and TRBJ2-4; D is perhaps TRBD2 (7 bases). The length of the CDR3 is 15 residues. V lost 4 bases and J 5 bases, leaving 15 bases between the germline ends. The V gene's germline CDR1 is SGHVS and CDR2 FNYEAQ. This CDR3 is CASSSNTGGQNIQYF. In nucleotides, the CDR3 is TGTGCCAGCAGCTCGAACACCGGGGGGCAAAACATTCAGTACTTC.

The V gene is TRBV5-1, the J gene TRBJ1-4; 7 bases are shared with TRBD1. The CDR3 sequence is 17 residues long. With 3 bases clipped from V and 3 bases from J, the junction kept 11 bases outside the gene matches. The germline CDR1 and CDR2 sequences are SGHRS and YFSETQ. CDR3 sequence (DNA): TGCGCCAGCAGCTCCCAGCCTACAGGGGTGGCTAATGAAAAACTGTTTTTT. It translates to CASSSQPTGVANEKLFF.

This sequence joins TRBV5-6 and TRBJ2-7; D perhaps matches TRBD2 (5 bases). The germline gives CDR1 SGHDT, CDR2 YYEEEE. This CDR3 has 12 amino acids. V lost 1 base and J 7 bases, leaving 9 bases between the germline ends. CDR3 amino acids: CASSLPGWEQYF. The CDR3 DNA is TGTGCCAGCAGCTTGCCGGGGTGGGAGCAGTACTTC.

The CDR3 DNA reads TGCGCCAGCAGCTTGGTAGCGCGGGACCTCCGTCTCGGTGGCTACACCTTC. Its protein product is CASSLVARDLRLGGYTF. The V and J genes are TRBV5-1 and TRBJ1-2; TRBD1 might be the D (5 bases). This CDR3 is built from 17 residues. CDR1 and CDR2 (germline): SGHRS, YFSETQ. V lost 0 bases, J lost 7 bases, and 22 bases lay in between.

The V and J genes are TRBV5-1 and TRBJ1-2, with TRBD1 matching over 9 bases. This CDR3 region has 15 residues. The J segment lost 2 bases and the V segment lost 4 bases, leaving 6 bases of the junction unmatched. In germline, CDR1 is SGHRS, CDR2 YFSETQ. CDR3: CASSEPGQGNYGYTF. CDR3 DNA: TGCGCCAGCAGCGAACCGGGACAGGGCAACTATGGCTACACCTTC.

The J gene is TRBJ2-3, the V gene TRBV25-1; D is ambiguous. This CDR3 comprises 14 residues. V lost 3 bases to trimming and J lost 0 bases, with 7 bases between them. From germline, CDR1 is MGHDK and CDR2 SYGVNS. The CDR3 here is CASSDTRSTDTQYF. The CDR3 coding sequence is TGTGCCAGCAGTGATACGCGTAGCACAGATACGCAGTATTTT.

This chain connects TRBV5-1 to TRBJ2-5; 8 nucleotides align to TRBD1. Per the germline V gene, CDR1 is SGHRS and CDR2 is YFSETQ. This CDR3 contains 19 residues. Trimming removed 1 base from V and 5 bases from J; junction bases left unmatched: 19. CDR3 bases: TGCGCCAGCAGCTTGCTATTGGGGACAGGCCTAAACTCGGGGGAGACCCAGTACTTC. This gives the protein CASSLLLGTGLNSGETQYF. The complete variable domain, with remaining parts taken from reference TRBV5-1 and TRBJ2-5, reads KAGVTQTPRYLIKTRGQQVTLSCSPISGHRSVSWYQQTPGQGLQFLFEYFSETQRNKGNFPGRFSGRQFSNSRSEMNVSTLELGDSALYLCASSLLLGTGLNSGETQYFGPGTRLLVL.

In this sample, this clone turned up once. This chain connects TRBV7-2 to TRBJ2-1; a possible D gene is TRBD2 (6 bases). The CDR3 is made up of 14 amino acids. The V gene lost 5 bases and the J gene lost 2 bases, with 10 bases spanning the gap. Germline CDR1 is SGHTA and CDR2 is FQGNSA. The CDR3 DNA follows: TGTGCCAGCAGCATGCGGGGTCCCTACAATGAGCAGTTCTTC. It yields the protein CASSMRGPYNEQFF. Supplemented by reference TRBV7-2 and TRBJ2-1, the full variable domain reads GAGVSQSPSNKVTEKGKDVELRCDPISGHTALYWYRQSLGQGLEFLIYFQGNSAPDKSGLPSDRFSAERTGGSVSTLTIQRTQQEDSAVYLCASSMRGPYNEQFFGPGTRLTVL.

As to this clone: The sample carries other DNA sequences with the same CDR3. V is TRBV7-9 and J is TRBJ2-4; TRBD2 is a possible D gene (6 bases). V lost 1 base and J lost 1, with 8 bases in between. CDR3 length: 15 amino acids. Germline CDR1 is SEHNR and CDR2 is FQNEAQ (reference sequence). This CDR3 is CASSLVGGAKNIQYF. The CDR3 DNA reads as TGTGCCAGCAGCTTAGTTGGGGGGGCCAAAAACATTCAGTACTTC.

The chain combines TRBV4-2 with TRBJ1-6; TRBD1 matches 7 bases. The germline gives CDR1 LGHNA, CDR2 YNFKEQ. The CDR3 extends over 16 amino acids. V shed 3 bases and J 10 bases; nucleotides not matched to a gene: 12. CDR3 DNA: TGTGCCAGCAGCCATGTCCTAAAAACAGGGGAATCACCCCTCCACTTT. As protein: CASSHVLKTGESPLHF.

This sequence joins TRBV6-6 and TRBJ2-4; D uncertain. V lost 4 bases and J 6 bases, leaving 10 bases between the germline ends. Germline V lookup: CDR1 MNHNY, CDR2 SVGAGI (reference sequence). CDR3 length: 13 amino acids. In nucleotides, the CDR3 is TGTGCCAGCAGTTTTACCCAGATAAACATTCAGTACTTC. The encoded protein is CASSFTQINIQYF.